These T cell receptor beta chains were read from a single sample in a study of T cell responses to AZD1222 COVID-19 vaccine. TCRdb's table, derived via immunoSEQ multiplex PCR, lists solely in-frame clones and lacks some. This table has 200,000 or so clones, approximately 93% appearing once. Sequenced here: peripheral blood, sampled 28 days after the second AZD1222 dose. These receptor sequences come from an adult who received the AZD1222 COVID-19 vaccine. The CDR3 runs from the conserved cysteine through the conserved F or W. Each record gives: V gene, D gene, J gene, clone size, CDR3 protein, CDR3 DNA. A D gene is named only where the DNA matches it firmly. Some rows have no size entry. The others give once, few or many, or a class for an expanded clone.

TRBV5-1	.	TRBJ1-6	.	CASSSPPSTPLHF	TGCGCCAGCAGCTCCCCCCCTAGTACACCCCTCCACTTT
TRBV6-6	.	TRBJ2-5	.	CASSYNGEVTQYF	TGTGCCAGCAGTTACAATGGGGAGGTGACCCAGTACTTC
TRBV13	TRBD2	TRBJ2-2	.	CASSLGLAGIGELFF	TGTGCCAGCAGCTTAGGACTAGCGGGGATCGGGGAGCTGTTTTTT
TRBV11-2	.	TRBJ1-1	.	CASSPPGGLVTEAFF	TGTGCCAGCAGCCCCCCGGGGGGACTTGTGACTGAAGCTTTCTTT
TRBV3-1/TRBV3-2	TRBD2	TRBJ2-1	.	CASSQDRMGLAGVSYNEQFF	TGTGCCAGCAGCCAAGATCGGATGGGACTAGCGGGGGTCTCCTACAATGAGCAGTTCTTC
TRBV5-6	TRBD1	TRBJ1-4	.	CASSLTGGREKLFF	TGTGCCAGCAGCCTGACAGGGGGCAGGGAAAAACTGTTTTTT
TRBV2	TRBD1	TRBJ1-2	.	CASSDPGTGFLDYGYTF	TGTGCCAGCAGTGACCCCGGGACAGGGTTTCTTGACTATGGCTACACCTTC
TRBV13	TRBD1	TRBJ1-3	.	CASSARQGFSGNTIYF	TGTGCCAGCAGCGCGAGACAGGGATTCTCTGGAAACACCATATATTTT
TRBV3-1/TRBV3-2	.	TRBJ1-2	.	CASSQSGAGGYTF	TGTGCCAGCAGCCAATCGGGGGCCGGTGGCTACACCTTC
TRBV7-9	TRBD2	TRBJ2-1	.	CASSAPSGGDNEQFF	TGTGCCAGCAGCGCGCCTAGCGGGGGCGACAATGAGCAGTTCTTC
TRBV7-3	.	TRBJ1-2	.	CASSVPPAFNYGYTF	TGTGCCAGCAGCGTTCCCCCGGCTTTTAACTATGGCTACACCTTC
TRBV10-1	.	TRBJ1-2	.	CVKVGSSYGYTF	TGCGTGAAAGTTGGGTCGAGCTATGGCTACACCTTC
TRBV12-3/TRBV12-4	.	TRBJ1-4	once	CASSTLEKLFF	TGTGCCAGCAGTACTTTGGAAAAACTGTTTTTT
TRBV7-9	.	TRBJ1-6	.	CASSLNVASSPLHF	TGTGCCAGCAGCTTAAATGTTGCTAGTTCACCCCTCCACTTT
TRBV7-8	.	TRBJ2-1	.	CASSLGGANEQFF	TGTGCCAGCAGCTTAGGGGGGGCAAATGAGCAGTTCTTC
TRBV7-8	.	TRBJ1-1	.	CASSFGLSTGHTEAFF	TGTGCCAGCAGCTTTGGCCTCTCTACGGGGCACACTGAAGCTTTCTTT
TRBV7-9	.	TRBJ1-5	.	CASSLDGFGSNQPQHF	TGTGCCAGCAGCTTAGACGGGTTTGGCAGCAATCAGCCCCAGCATTTT
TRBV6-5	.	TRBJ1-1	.	CASRRMNTEAFF	TGTGCCAGCCGACGGATGAACACTGAAGCTTTCTTT